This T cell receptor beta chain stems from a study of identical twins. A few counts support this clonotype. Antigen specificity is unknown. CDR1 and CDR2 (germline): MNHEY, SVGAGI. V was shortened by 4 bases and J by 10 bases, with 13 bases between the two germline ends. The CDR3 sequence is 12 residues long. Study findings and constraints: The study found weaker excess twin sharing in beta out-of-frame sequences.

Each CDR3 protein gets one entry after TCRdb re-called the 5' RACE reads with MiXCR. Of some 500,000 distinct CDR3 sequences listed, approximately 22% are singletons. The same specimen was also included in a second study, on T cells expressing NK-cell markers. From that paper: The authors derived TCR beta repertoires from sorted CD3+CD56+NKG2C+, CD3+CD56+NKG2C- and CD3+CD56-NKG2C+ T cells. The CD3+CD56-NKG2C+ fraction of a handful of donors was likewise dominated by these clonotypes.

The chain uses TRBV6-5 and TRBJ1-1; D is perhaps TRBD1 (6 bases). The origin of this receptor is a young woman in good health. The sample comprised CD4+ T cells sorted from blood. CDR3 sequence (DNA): TGTGCCAGCAGTTCGACAGAGGACAGAGCTTTCTTT. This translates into CASSSTEDRAFF.